Each of the 10 T cell receptor beta chains below was sequenced from the same sample in a study of cytomegalovirus exposure and HLA in healthy donors. The PCR employed 60 Vbeta primers together with 13 Jbeta primers. This table comes from immunoSEQ multiplex PCR, and its TCRdb copy is limited to in-frame clones, with some not included. The profile shows around 130,000 clones, 75% to 90% of them singletons. Sequenced input: PBMCs. The receptors stem from a man aged 35 to 55 in good health and CMV-seronegative.

The rearrangement joins TRBV10-2 to TRBJ2-2, with TRBD1 identical over 8 bases. This CDR3 spans 14 amino acids. The germline V gene encodes CDR1 WSHSY and CDR2 SAAADI. V lost 8 bases, J lost 1 base, and 3 bases stayed unmatched. CDR3 protein: CASQGALNTGELFF. CDR3 bases: TGCGCCAGCCAGGGGGCGCTGAACACCGGGGAGCTGTTTTTT.

V and J are TRBV27 and TRBJ2-6; a weak D match, TRBD1 (5 bases). CDR1 and CDR2 from the germline V gene are MNHEY and SMNVEV (reference sequence). V was pared by 1 base and J by 3 bases, with 19 bases between. The CDR3 length is 19 residues. CDR3 DNA sequence: TGTGCCAGCAGTTTATGGAACAGGCGACCGGTGGATGGGGCCAACGTCCTGACTTTC. The encoded protein is CASSLWNRRPVDGANVLTF.

The chain employs TRBV6-1 and TRBJ2-5; 9 nucleotides line up with TRBD2. In germline, CDR1 is MNHNS, CDR2 SASEGT. The V and J ends lost 10 bases and 5 bases, in that order; junction bases with no gene match: 8. The CDR3 contains 13 residues. This CDR3 is CATASGVWETQYF. The CDR3 region has the DNA TGTGCCACGGCTAGCGGGGTATGGGAGACCCAGTACTTC.

V usage is TRBV6-5 and J usage is TRBJ2-5; 15 bases align to TRBD2. CDR1 and CDR2 from the germline V gene are MNHEY and SVGAGI. The CDR3 sequence is 15 residues long. With V trimmed by 6 bases and J by 3 bases, 2 bases remained unmatched. CDR3 sequence: CASRGLAGGEETQYF. The CDR3 DNA reads TGTGCCAGCAGGGGACTAGCGGGGGGCGAAGAGACCCAGTACTTC.

The chain joins TRBV18 to TRBJ1-1; 11 positions agree with TRBD1. The CDR3 sequence is 15 residues long. J lost 10 bases, V lost 4 bases, and 11 bases had no gene match. Germline CDR1 is KGHSH and CDR2 is LQKENI. The DNA of the CDR3 is TGTGCCAGCTCACTATCGGGACAGGGGGTTGTGCGAGCTTTCTTT. Amino acids: CASSLSGQGVVRAFF.

V usage is TRBV4-1 and J usage is TRBJ2-2, with 10 bases lining up with TRBD2. Per the germline V gene, CDR1 is MGHRA and CDR2 is YSYEKL. V was clipped by 1 base and J by 1 base; unmatched bases: 6. The CDR3 spans 18 residues. The CDR3 protein is CASSQGGGLAKNTGELFF. The CDR3 DNA follows: TGCGCCAGCAGCCAAGGAGGGGGACTAGCGAAGAACACCGGGGAGCTGTTTTTT.

This clone has just a few counts. V gene TRBV5-1 combines with J gene TRBJ2-1, with D maybe TRBD2 (6 bases). The germline gives CDR1 SGHRS, CDR2 YFSETQ. CDR3 length: 14 residues. Trimming took 3 bases from V and 2 from J, leaving 9 bases between them. The CDR3 region has the DNA TGCGCCAGCAGCTCGGGACTGGCCTACAATGAGCAGTTCTTC. As protein: CASSSGLAYNEQFF.

This clone appeared a few times. This CDR3 is also generated by other DNA sequences in the sample. For the CDR3, the DNA is TGTGCCAGCAGTCCCCCCTCTACGGGACAGTCTGAAGCTTTCTTT. This encodes CASSPPSTGQSEAFF. The rearrangement joins TRBV28 to TRBJ1-1, with 7 positions matching TRBD1. Germline V gene data show CDR1 as MDHEN and CDR2 as SYDVKM. The CDR3 runs 15 residues. The J segment lost 6 bases and the V segment lost 5 bases, leaving 12 bases of the junction unmatched.

A single count supports this clone. The rearrangement uses TRBV11-2 and TRBJ2-5, with D unclear. Germline CDR1 SGHAT, CDR2 FQNNGV. CDR3 length: 13 residues. Deletions cut 1 base from V and 4 bases from J, with 7 bases between. Here the CDR3 DNA reads TGTGCCAGCAGCTTAGGCAGGCCAGAGACCCAGTACTTC. This sequence encodes CASSLGRPETQYF.

The chain has TRBV10-3 and TRBJ2-3, with D perhaps TRBD2 (5 bases). V was clipped by 3 bases and J by 7 bases, with 11 bases between them. The CDR3 totals 13 residues. Per germline, CDR1 ENHRY and CDR2 SYGVKD. The DNA for the CDR3 is TGTGCCATCAGTGATGAGGAGCGGTATACGCAGTATTTT. It encodes CAISDEERYTQYF.